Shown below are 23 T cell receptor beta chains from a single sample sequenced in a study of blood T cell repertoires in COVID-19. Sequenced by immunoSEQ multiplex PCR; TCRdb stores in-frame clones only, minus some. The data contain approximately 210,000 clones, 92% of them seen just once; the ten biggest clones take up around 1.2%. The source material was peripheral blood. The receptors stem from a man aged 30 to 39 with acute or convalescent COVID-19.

The CDR3, as DNA: TGTGCCAGTAGTATGGGCCTGGGACAGGGCTATGGCTACACCTTC. This codes for CASSMGLGQGYGYTF. The V call is TRBV19, the J call TRBJ1-2, with 9 bases lining up with TRBD1. The ends lost 3 bases at V and 4 bases at J; junction bases unmatched: 6. CDR1 and CDR2 from the germline V gene are LNHDA and SQIVND (reference sequence). The CDR3 has 15 amino acids.

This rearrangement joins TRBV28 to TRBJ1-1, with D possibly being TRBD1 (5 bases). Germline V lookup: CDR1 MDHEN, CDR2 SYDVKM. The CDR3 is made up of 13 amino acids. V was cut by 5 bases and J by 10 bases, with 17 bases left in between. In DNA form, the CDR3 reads TGTGCCAGCAGTACCAATCGTTGGCAGGGAGCTTTCTTT. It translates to CASSTNRWQGAFF. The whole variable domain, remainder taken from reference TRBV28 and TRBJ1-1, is DVKVTQSSRYLVKRTGEKVFLECVQDMDHENMFWYRQDPGLGLRLIYFSYDVKMKEKGDIPEGYSVSREKKERFSLILESASTNQTSMYLCASSTNRWQGAFFGQGTRLTVV.

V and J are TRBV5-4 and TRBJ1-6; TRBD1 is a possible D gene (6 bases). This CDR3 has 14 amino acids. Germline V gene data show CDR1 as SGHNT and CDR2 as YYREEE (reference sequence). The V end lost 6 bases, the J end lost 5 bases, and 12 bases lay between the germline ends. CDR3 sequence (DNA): TGTGCCAGCAACTGGACAGCCCATAATTCACCCCTCCACTTT. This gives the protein CASNWTAHNSPLHF.

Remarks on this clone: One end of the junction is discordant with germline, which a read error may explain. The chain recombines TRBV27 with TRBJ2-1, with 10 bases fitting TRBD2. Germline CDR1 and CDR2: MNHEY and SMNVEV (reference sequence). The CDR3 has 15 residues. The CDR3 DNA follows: TGTGCCAGCAGTTTATCTAAGCGGACTAGCGGCCATCTTGTCTTC. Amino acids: CASSLSKRTSGHLVF.

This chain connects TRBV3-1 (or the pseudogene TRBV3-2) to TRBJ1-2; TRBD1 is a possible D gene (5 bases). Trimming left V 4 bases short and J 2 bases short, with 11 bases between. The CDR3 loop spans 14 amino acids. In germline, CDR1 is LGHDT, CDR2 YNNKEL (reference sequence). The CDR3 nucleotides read TGTGCCAGCAGCCCAAAGGGGCAGAACTATGGCTACACCTTC. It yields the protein CASSPKGQNYGYTF.

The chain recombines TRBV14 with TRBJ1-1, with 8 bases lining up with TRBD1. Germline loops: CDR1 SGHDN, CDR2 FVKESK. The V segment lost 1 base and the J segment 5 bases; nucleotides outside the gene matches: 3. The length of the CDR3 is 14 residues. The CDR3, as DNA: TGTGCCAGCAGCCAAGCCAGGGGGCTGACTGAAGCTTTCTTT. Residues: CASSQARGLTEAFF.

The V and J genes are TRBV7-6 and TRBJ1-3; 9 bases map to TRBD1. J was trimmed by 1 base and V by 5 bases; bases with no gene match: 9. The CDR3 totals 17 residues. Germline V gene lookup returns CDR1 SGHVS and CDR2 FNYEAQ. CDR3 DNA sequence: TGTGCCAGCAGCCCGCGGGACAGGGTTTGGTCTGGAAACACCATATATTTT. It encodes CASSPRDRVWSGNTIYF.

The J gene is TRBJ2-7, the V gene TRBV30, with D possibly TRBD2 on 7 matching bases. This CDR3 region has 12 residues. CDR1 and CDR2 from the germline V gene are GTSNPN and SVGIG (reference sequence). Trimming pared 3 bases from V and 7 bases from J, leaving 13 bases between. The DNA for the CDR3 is TGTGCCTGGAGCCGGGGGGCGGGTGAGCAGTACTTC. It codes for CAWSRGAGEQYF.

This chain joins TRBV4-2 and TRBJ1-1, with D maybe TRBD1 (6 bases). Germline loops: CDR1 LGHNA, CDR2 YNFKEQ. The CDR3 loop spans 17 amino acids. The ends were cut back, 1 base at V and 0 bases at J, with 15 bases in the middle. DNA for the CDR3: TGTGCCAGCAGCCAAGTCCGTTCCGGGACACTGAACACTGAAGCTTTCTTT. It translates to CASSQVRSGTLNTEAFF.

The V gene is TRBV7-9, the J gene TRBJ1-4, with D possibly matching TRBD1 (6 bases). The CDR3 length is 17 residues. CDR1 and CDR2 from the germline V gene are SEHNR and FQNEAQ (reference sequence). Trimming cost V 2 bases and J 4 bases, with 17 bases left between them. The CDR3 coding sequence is TGTGCCAGCAGCTTAAGGGGCACCGGGACAAGTAATGAAAAACTGTTTTTT. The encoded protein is CASSLRGTGTSNEKLFF.

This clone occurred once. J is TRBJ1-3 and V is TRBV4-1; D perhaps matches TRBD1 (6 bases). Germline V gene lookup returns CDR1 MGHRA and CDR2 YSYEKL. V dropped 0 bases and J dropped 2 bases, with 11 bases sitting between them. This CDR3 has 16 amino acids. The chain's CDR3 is CASSQDPGVTGNTIYF. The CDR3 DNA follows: TGCGCCAGCAGCCAAGATCCAGGGGTGACTGGAAACACCATATATTTT.

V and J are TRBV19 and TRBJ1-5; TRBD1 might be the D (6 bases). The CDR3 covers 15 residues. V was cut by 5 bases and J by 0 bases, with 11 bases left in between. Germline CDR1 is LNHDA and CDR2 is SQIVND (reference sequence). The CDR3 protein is CASSLTGYSNQPQHF. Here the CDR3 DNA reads TGTGCCAGTAGTCTAACAGGGTATAGCAATCAGCCCCAGCATTTT.

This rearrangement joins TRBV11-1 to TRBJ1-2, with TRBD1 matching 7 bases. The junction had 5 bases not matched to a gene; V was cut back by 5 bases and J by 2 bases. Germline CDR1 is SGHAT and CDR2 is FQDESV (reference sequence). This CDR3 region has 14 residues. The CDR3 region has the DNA TGTGCCAGCAGCATAGGGACAGCAAACTATGGCTACACCTTC. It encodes CASSIGTANYGYTF.

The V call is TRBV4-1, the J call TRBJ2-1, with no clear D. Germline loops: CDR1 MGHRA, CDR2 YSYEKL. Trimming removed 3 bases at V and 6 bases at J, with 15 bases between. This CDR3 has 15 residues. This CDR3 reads CASSHSSARGNEQFF. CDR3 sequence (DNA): TGCGCCAGCAGCCATAGCTCAGCACGCGGCAATGAGCAGTTCTTC.

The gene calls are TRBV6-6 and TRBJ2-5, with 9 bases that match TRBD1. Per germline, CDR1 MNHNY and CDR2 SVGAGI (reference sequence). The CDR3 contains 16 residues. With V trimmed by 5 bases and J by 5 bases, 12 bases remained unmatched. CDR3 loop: CASSKGLTGGIETQYF. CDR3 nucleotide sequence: TGTGCCAGCAGTAAGGGCTTGACAGGGGGAATTGAGACCCAGTACTTC.

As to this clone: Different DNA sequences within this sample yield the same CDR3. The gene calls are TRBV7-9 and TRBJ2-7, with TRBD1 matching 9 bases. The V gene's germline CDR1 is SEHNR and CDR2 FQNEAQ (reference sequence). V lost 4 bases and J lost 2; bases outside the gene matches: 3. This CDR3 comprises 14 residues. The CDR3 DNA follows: TGTGCCAGCAGCTCCGGGACAGGGACCTACGAGCAGTACTTC. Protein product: CASSSGTGTYEQYF.

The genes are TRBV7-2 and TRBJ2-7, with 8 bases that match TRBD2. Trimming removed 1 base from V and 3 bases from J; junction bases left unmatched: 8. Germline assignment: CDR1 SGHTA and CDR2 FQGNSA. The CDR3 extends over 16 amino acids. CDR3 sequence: CASSLVSSGGYYEQYF. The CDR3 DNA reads TGTGCCAGCAGCTTAGTCTCCAGCGGGGGATACTACGAGCAGTACTTC. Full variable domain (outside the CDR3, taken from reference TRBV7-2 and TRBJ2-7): GAGVSQSPSNKVTEKGKDVELRCDPISGHTALYWYRQSLGQGLEFLIYFQGNSAPDKSGLPSDRFSAERTGGSVSTLTIQRTQQEDSAVYLCASSLVSSGGYYEQYFGPGTRLTVT.

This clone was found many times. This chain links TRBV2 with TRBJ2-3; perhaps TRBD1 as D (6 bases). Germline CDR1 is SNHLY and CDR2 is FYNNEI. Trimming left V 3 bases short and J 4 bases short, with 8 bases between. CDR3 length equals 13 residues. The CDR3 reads CASSDEGADTQYF. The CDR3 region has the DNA TGTGCCAGCAGTGACGAGGGGGCAGATACGCAGTATTTT.

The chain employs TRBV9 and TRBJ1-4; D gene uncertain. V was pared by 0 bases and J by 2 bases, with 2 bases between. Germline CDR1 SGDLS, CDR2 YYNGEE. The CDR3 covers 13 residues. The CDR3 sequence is CASSVATNEKLFF. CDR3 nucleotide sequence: TGTGCCAGCAGCGTAGCGACTAATGAAAAACTGTTTTTT.

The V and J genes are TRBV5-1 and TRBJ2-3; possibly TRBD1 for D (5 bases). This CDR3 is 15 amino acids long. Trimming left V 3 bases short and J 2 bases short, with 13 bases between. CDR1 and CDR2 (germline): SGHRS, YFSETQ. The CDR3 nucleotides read TGCGCCAGCAGCTACGACAGAGGCTACACAGATACGCAGTATTTT. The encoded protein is CASSYDRGYTDTQYF.

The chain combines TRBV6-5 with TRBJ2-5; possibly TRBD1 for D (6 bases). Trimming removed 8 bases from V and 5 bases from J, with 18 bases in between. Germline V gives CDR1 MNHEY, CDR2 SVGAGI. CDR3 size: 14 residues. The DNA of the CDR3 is TGTGCCAGCCAGGGGATAGGGGCTTGGGAGACCCAGTACTTC. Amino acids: CASQGIGAWETQYF.

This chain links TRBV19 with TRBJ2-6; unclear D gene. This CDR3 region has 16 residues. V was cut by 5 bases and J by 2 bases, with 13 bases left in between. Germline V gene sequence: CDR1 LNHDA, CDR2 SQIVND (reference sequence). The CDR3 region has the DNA TGTGCCAGTAGTTCCCCCGTCCTAGCTGGGGCCAACGTCCTGACTTTC. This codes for CASSSPVLAGANVLTF.

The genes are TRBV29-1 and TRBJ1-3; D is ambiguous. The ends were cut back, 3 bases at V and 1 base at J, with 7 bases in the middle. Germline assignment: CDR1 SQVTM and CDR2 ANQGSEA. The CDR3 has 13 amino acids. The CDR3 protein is CSVEGKSGNTIYF. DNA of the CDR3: TGCAGCGTTGAGGGCAAATCTGGAAACACCATATATTTT. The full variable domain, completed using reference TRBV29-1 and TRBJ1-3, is SAVISQKPSRDICQRGTSLTIQCQVDSQVTMMFWYRQQPGQSLTLIATANQGSEATYESGFVIDKFPISRPNLTFSTLTVSNMSPEDSSIYLCSVEGKSGNTIYFGEGSWLTVV.